The sequence of this T cell receptor (beta chain) was determined in a study of CXCR3-negative and CXCR3-positive naive CD8 T cells (dated by TCRdb to about 2019). Turning to the overall study: In total, about 135 million TRB reads were obtained, corresponding to roughly 1.5 +/- 0.3 million reads per library. The diversity and physicochemical repertoire analyses included about a dozen donors pooled from two independent experiments. TRBV-TRBJ cluster analysis included naive subsets from 5 or 6 donors and memory cells from 3 donors. What the research found in general, with its limitations: Comparably high repertoire diversity was found in both naive subsets, whereas much lower repertoire diversity was found in memory CD8+ T cells. Because surface CD5, which is linked to self-reactivity in mice, was comparable between the naive subsets, TCR interaction strength was also inferred from the physicochemical properties of TRB CDR3s. Freshly isolated PBMCs were used for most assays because CXCR3 expression went down partially after cryopreservation. TRBV-TRBJ usage was similar between naive CXCR3-negative and CXCR3-positive cells from the same donor, while memory cells showed distinct patterns. TRB CDR3s from CXCR3-positive naive cells showed higher hydrophobicity (lower Kidera factor 4), lower energy, and higher strength and volume indices than CXCR3-negative naive cells.

With respect to this clonotype: Its antigen is still unknown.

The CDR3 covers 18 residues, taking in both the cysteine and the phenylalanine. The coding DNA is unavailable. The germline V gene specifies MNHEY as CDR1 and SVGAGI as CDR2. For every CD8+ T cell subset, 300,000 cells were flow-sorted straight into RLT lysis buffer, and each subset was sorted in triplicate. To exclude memory contaminants, naive CD8+ T cells were stringently defined as CD45RO-CCR7+CD27+CD95-. Standard density gradient centrifugation was used to isolate peripheral blood mononuclear cells from buffy coats. Naive CXCR3-negative and CXCR3-positive CD8+ T cells were flow-sorted on a FACSAria III. An RNeasy Mini Kit was used to extract total RNA from the sorted cells. Data came from a NextSeq 550. The Human TCR Profiling Kit (MiLaboratory) was used to make UMI-labeled 5' RACE TRB cDNA libraries. The full amount of extracted RNA was used for cDNA synthesis, and the full amount of resulting cDNA was used for PCR amplification. Libraries were prepared in parallel using an identical number of PCR cycles. For the original study's pipeline: MIGEC and MiXCR extracted about 50,000 +/- 10,000 unique UMI-labeled TRB cDNA molecules per library, requiring at least two reads per UMI. Each library averaged around 42,000 +/- 9,900 functional in-frame TRB CDR3 nucleotide clonotypes without stop codons. Diversity metrics, including normalized Shannon-Wiener and Chao1, were computed in VDJtools after downsampling to 5000 UMI-labeled TRB molecules per sample. VDJtools was used to calculate clonotype-size-weighted physicochemical properties of the central five CDR3 residues, namely interaction energy, strength, volume and Kidera factor 4. TCRdb reanalyzed the reads, keeping one entry per CDR3 protein sequence and omitting DNA. TCRdb's processing, not the authors' own work, is the source of the V and J calls. The sample's table covers about 24,000 distinct CDR3 sequences. Together, the top ten hold about 4.2% of the sample.

The sample consisted of naive CXCR3- CD8+ T cells from blood. The cell subset or site label, as the study defines it: CD45RO-CCR7+CD27+CD95- naive CD8+ T cells lacking CXCR3 (TNR3-). The chain couples TRBV6-5 to TRBJ2-1; the D gene TCRdb calls, TRBD1, cannot be checked with no DNA. This TCR derives from a human donor in good health. Some clones in this sample may be carry-over from other donors' samples. This receptor carries the CDR3 CASSYSTLTGAPNNEQFF.